This TCR beta chain was recorded in a study of neoadjuvant anti-PD-1 for oral cavity cancer listed by TCRdb under 2021. In terms of the full investigation: Patients mostly received three to four biweekly doses of nivolumab at 3 mg/kg before curative-intent surgical resection. For patients who did not progress, a fourth nivolumab dose was given around day 43, followed by definitive surgical resection on days 50-56. Responders were defined as patients with complete response, partial response or stable disease by RECIST 1.1; non-responders were defined as patients with progression. The parent correlative cohort included about a dozen patients, with a 33% response rate.

PBMC libraries used mostly roughly 480 ng of input genomic DNA for deep sequencing, with six replicates per sample. The immunoSEQ hsTCRbeta kit was used to prepare TCRbeta libraries, following the manufacturer's instructions. Sequencing of the completed libraries took place using an Illumina NovaSeq 6000 S4 flow cell after they had been pooled to roughly 2.8 nM. The study's processing was this. Raw data preprocessing and quality control were performed with the immunoSEQ Analyzer. The analysis was limited to productive rearrangements, and each clonotype was defined by a unique CDR3 amino acid sequence. Repertoire clonality was estimated as the Gini-Simpson index, which was computed with the R package tcR. Student's t test was used to compare Gini indices, while Pearson correlation assessed associations with tumor size change. Here the immuneACCESS table is served through TCRdb, limited to in-frame sequences with V and J called. Missing clones are a known gap in these copies; in checked studies unresolved V genes cover under half, and the rest lacks a known reason. V, J and clone size derive from that table, while D and trimming were established from the DNA sequence. The sample data list just over 65,000 clones, and roughly 85% of these were observed just once. The ten largest clones represent roughly 3.5% of the sample.

What the time point label conveys for this sample: after neoadjuvant nivolumab, at surgical resection. The patients had newly diagnosed stage II-IVA oral cavity squamous cell carcinoma and had not received any prior systemic or radiation treatment. The cohort was made up of patients with locally advanced, HPV-negative oral cavity squamous cell carcinoma. Peripheral blood mononuclear cells were analyzed directly and were not maintained or expanded in culture. The samples were drawn from a longitudinal correlative study tied to a single-arm phase II trial testing neoadjuvant nivolumab in oral cavity squamous cell carcinoma. Genomic DNA-based TCRbeta sequencing was performed on subject-matched pre- and post-treatment PBMCs and tumors from three responders and three non-responders. Peripheral blood mononuclear cells were collected before nivolumab treatment and were collected again after treatment, at the time of surgery. The Maxwell RSC DNA from Cells kit was used to extract genomic DNA from PBMCs.

There are a few counts of this clone. Its antigen is not yet known. No much larger clonotype is one base removed from it; base qualities were not supplied. Results and caveats for the whole study, not just this receptor: Only a few patients per response group were included in the TCR analyses, and the authors called for validation in larger cohorts. Within PBMCs, T cell clonality (Gini index) was significantly higher in non-responders than responders after neoadjuvant nivolumab. Higher pretreatment blood TCRbeta clonality and lower post-treatment tumor TCRbeta clonality were correlated with higher pretreatment blood Treg/Th17 ratios.

The receptor was isolated from a person between 40 and 80 years old with oral cavity squamous cell carcinoma. The specimen was PBMCs, collected after nivolumab (anti-PD-1) treatment.

The CDR3 reads as follows: CASSLTNSGIPGELFF. At the DNA level, the sequence is TGTGCCAGCAGCTTAACAAATAGCGGGATCCCCGGGGAGCTGTTTTTT. Here the chain combines TRBV7-3 and TRBJ2-2; a stretch of 8 junction bases matches TRBD2. V and J are trimmed by 0 bases and 6 bases, and the gene matches miss 6 bases of the junction. CDR3 length: 16 amino acids, cysteine to phenylalanine. Only CDR3 DNA remains: 48 bases, in frame from the first base. For CDR1 and CDR2, the germline V gene lists SGHTA and FQGTGA. The variable domain in full, with residues beyond the CDR3 obtained from the reference TRBV7-3 and TRBJ2-2 genes, is GAGVSQTPSNKVTEKGKYVELRCDPISGHTALYWYRQSLGQGPEFLIYFQGTGAADDSGLPNDRFFAVRPEGSVSTLKIQRTERGDSAVYLCASSLTNSGIPGELFFGEGSRLTVL.